A selection of T cell receptor beta chains follows, all from one sample in a study of patients and donors after allogeneic stem cell transplantation. Using its own MiXCR run on the RT-PCR reads, TCRdb lists one record per CDR3 protein. The sample consists of some 960,000 distinct CDR3 sequences, roughly 18% of them appearing once. The sample was blood, either unsorted or a sorted T cell fraction (not recorded which). These TCRs come from a human donor who was either an allogeneic HSCT recipient or a stem cell or donor lymphocyte infusion donor (not recorded which). It is not recorded whose cells these are; they may come from a transplant donor. The CDR3 runs from the conserved cysteine through the conserved F or W. The D gene is left open where the match is weak. Some rows have no size entry. The others give once, few or many, or a class for an expanded clone.

J gene: TRBJ2-2; D gene: -; V gene: TRBV29-1; clone size: -; CDR3 protein: CSVVGRDRTGELFF; CDR3 DNA: TGCAGCGTTGTCGGCAGGGACCGCACCGGGGAGCTGTTTTTT
J gene: TRBJ2-2; D gene: TRBD1; V gene: TRBV15; clone size: few; CDR3 protein: CATSRDTGQMNTGELFF; CDR3 DNA: TGTGCCACCAGCAGAGATACGGGACAGATGAACACCGGGGAGCTGTTTTTT
J gene: TRBJ2-3; D gene: -; V gene: TRBV12-3/TRBV12-4; clone size: many; CDR3 protein: CASRITAVQDTQYF; CDR3 DNA: TGTGCCAGCAGGATTACAGCGGTTCAAGATACGCAGTATTTT
J gene: TRBJ2-5; D gene: TRBD2; V gene: TRBV30; clone size: few; CDR3 protein: CAWSVGRVTQYF; CDR3 DNA: TGTGCCTGGAGTGTAGGGAGGGTTACCCAGTACTTC
J gene: TRBJ1-5; D gene: TRBD1; V gene: TRBV7-2; clone size: -; CDR3 protein: CASSTGTGKQPQHF; CDR3 DNA: TGTGCCAGCAGTACCGGGACAGGGAAACAGCCCCAGCATTTT
J gene: TRBJ1-1; D gene: TRBD1; V gene: TRBV4-2; clone size: few; CDR3 protein: CASSQDLIPGQDFGDTEAFF; CDR3 DNA: TGTGCCAGCAGCCAAGATCTAATTCCGGGACAGGACTTTGGGGACACTGAAGCTTTCTTT
J gene: TRBJ2-1; D gene: TRBD2; V gene: TRBV5-1; clone size: -; CDR3 protein: CASSRGTSVYNEQFF; CDR3 DNA: TGCGCCAGCAGCCGCGGGACTAGCGTCTACAATGAGCAGTTCTTC
J gene: TRBJ2-7; D gene: -; V gene: TRBV2; clone size: few; CDR3 protein: CASSDGRRSSYEQYF; CDR3 DNA: TGTGCCAGCAGTGACGGACGACGGAGCTCCTACGAGCAGTACTTC
J gene: TRBJ1-1; D gene: -; V gene: TRBV7-3; clone size: -; CDR3 protein: CASSAQGTTEAFF; CDR3 DNA: TGTGCCAGCAGCGCACAGGGAACAACTGAAGCTTTCTTT
J gene: TRBJ2-7; D gene: TRBD2; V gene: TRBV20-1; clone size: -; CDR3 protein: CSARVLAGGISSYEQYF; CDR3 DNA: TGCAGTGCTAGAGTTCTAGCGGGAGGGATTAGCTCCTACGAGCAGTACTTC
J gene: TRBJ2-3; D gene: -; V gene: TRBV20-1; clone size: -; CDR3 protein: CSASRGGTDTQYF; CDR3 DNA: TGCAGTGCCAGTCGAGGGGGGACAGATACGCAGTATTTT
J gene: TRBJ1-2; D gene: -; V gene: TRBV10-3; clone size: -; CDR3 protein: CAISEQGYYGYTF; CDR3 DNA: TGTGCCATCAGTGAGCAGGGATACTATGGCTACACCTTC
J gene: TRBJ1-2; D gene: TRBD1; V gene: TRBV5-6; clone size: -; CDR3 protein: CASSQDRGLYGYTF; CDR3 DNA: TGTGCCAGCAGCCAGGACAGGGGTCTCTATGGCTACACCTTC
J gene: TRBJ2-1; D gene: TRBD2; V gene: TRBV9; clone size: -; CDR3 protein: CASSATSGGHNEQFF; CDR3 DNA: TGTGCCAGCAGCGCCACTAGCGGGGGGCACAATGAGCAGTTCTTC
J gene: TRBJ2-7; D gene: TRBD1; V gene: TRBV29-1; clone size: few; CDR3 protein: CSVEQPGQGGEQYF; CDR3 DNA: TGCAGCGTTGAGCAACCGGGACAGGGAGGTGAGCAGTACTTC
J gene: TRBJ2-2; D gene: TRBD1; V gene: TRBV6-5; clone size: few; CDR3 protein: CASSYFRDSLNTGELFF; CDR3 DNA: TGTGCCAGCAGTTACTTCCGGGACAGCCTGAACACCGGGGAGCTGTTTTTT
J gene: TRBJ2-1; D gene: TRBD2; V gene: TRBV7-2; clone size: few; CDR3 protein: CASSLVQRGGSEQFF; CDR3 DNA: TGTGCCAGCAGCTTAGTCCAGCGGGGGGGCAGTGAGCAGTTCTTC
J gene: TRBJ1-6; D gene: -; V gene: TRBV20-1; clone size: -; CDR3 protein: CSARTVSSYNSPLHF; CDR3 DNA: TGCAGTGCTAGGACAGTAAGCTCCTATAATTCACCCCTCCACTTT
J gene: TRBJ2-4; D gene: -; V gene: TRBV11-2; clone size: once; CDR3 protein: CASSLQILTKNIQYF; CDR3 DNA: TGTGCCAGCAGCTTGCAAATACTGACCAAAAACATTCAGTACTTC
J gene: TRBJ2-7; D gene: TRBD2; V gene: TRBV6-1; clone size: few; CDR3 protein: CASRAGGGVAEQYF; CDR3 DNA: TGTGCCAGTCGAGCGGGAGGGGGGGTTGCTGAGCAGTACTTC
J gene: TRBJ2-3; D gene: TRBD2; V gene: TRBV20-1; clone size: -; CDR3 protein: CSAQRITSGGVDTQYF; CDR3 DNA: TGCAGTGCGCAAAGAATTACTAGCGGGGGAGTAGATACGCAGTATTTT
J gene: TRBJ2-2; D gene: -; V gene: TRBV29-1; clone size: -; CDR3 protein: CSVVGRGQGTGELFF; CDR3 DNA: TGCAGCGTTGTTGGGCGGGGGCAAGGCACCGGGGAGCTGTTTTTT
J gene: TRBJ2-5; D gene: TRBD2; V gene: TRBV20-1; clone size: -; CDR3 protein: CSARTSTETQYF; CDR3 DNA: TGCAGTGCAAGGACTAGCACGGAGACCCAGTACTTC
J gene: TRBJ2-1; D gene: TRBD2; V gene: TRBV12-3/TRBV12-4; clone size: few; CDR3 protein: CASSSYRTSGKYNEQFF; CDR3 DNA: TGTGCCAGCAGTTCGTACCGGACTAGCGGGAAATACAATGAGCAGTTCTTC
J gene: TRBJ2-7; D gene: TRBD1; V gene: TRBV5-6; clone size: -; CDR3 protein: CASSLGDRAVHEQYF; CDR3 DNA: TGTGCCAGCAGCTTGGGGGACAGGGCGGTCCACGAGCAGTACTTC
J gene: TRBJ1-1; D gene: -; V gene: TRBV20-1; clone size: many; CDR3 protein: CSTPPLGRLTEAFF; CDR3 DNA: TGCAGTACTCCCCCCCTGGGTCGGTTAACTGAAGCTTTCTTT
J gene: TRBJ2-1; D gene: TRBD2; V gene: TRBV7-8; clone size: -; CDR3 protein: CASSLTGTSFYNEQFF; CDR3 DNA: TGTGCCAGCAGCCTCACTGGGACTAGCTTCTACAATGAGCAGTTCTTC
J gene: TRBJ2-7; D gene: -; V gene: TRBV12-3/TRBV12-4; clone size: few; CDR3 protein: CASSFGGAGSTYF; CDR3 DNA: TGTGCCAGCAGTTTTGGAGGAGCGGGTAGTACGTACTTC
J gene: TRBJ2-7; D gene: -; V gene: TRBV20-1; clone size: few; CDR3 protein: CSARDRRGLEQYF; CDR3 DNA: TGCAGTGCTAGAGACCGGAGGGGCCTCGAGCAGTACTTC
J gene: TRBJ2-1; D gene: TRBD2; V gene: TRBV12-3/TRBV12-4; clone size: few; CDR3 protein: CASGRGGAGEQFF; CDR3 DNA: TGTGCCAGCGGGCGCGGGGGGGCAGGTGAGCAGTTCTTC
J gene: TRBJ2-3; D gene: -; V gene: TRBV30; clone size: -; CDR3 protein: CAWSYGGTDTQYF; CDR3 DNA: TGTGCCTGGAGTTACGGGGGTACAGATACGCAGTATTTT
J gene: TRBJ2-1; D gene: -; V gene: TRBV6-5; clone size: -; CDR3 protein: CASSYKAASWVNEQFF; CDR3 DNA: TGTGCCAGCAGTTACAAGGCCGCTAGTTGGGTCAATGAGCAGTTCTTC
J gene: TRBJ1-6; D gene: -; V gene: TRBV7-2; clone size: few; CDR3 protein: CASSLGGTGMSPLHF; CDR3 DNA: TGTGCCAGCAGCTTAGGGGGAACAGGGATGTCACCCCTCCACTTT
J gene: TRBJ2-3; D gene: -; V gene: TRBV7-9; clone size: -; CDR3 protein: CASSIGPGSTDTQYF; CDR3 DNA: TGTGCCAGCAGCATAGGACCAGGGAGCACAGATACGCAGTATTTT
J gene: TRBJ2-7; D gene: -; V gene: TRBV27; clone size: few; CDR3 protein: CASRPKGVAGRVYEQYF; CDR3 DNA: TGTGCCAGCAGGCCAAAGGGGGTGGCAGGGCGCGTCTACGAGCAGTACTTC
J gene: TRBJ2-5; D gene: -; V gene: TRBV4-2; clone size: -; CDR3 protein: CASSPTDAAGTQYF; CDR3 DNA: TGTGCCAGCAGCCCGACTGACGCCGCGGGGACCCAGTACTTC
J gene: TRBJ1-1; D gene: -; V gene: TRBV7-2; clone size: few; CDR3 protein: CASFRLGGMNTEAFF; CDR3 DNA: TGTGCCAGCTTTAGGCTTGGGGGCATGAACACTGAAGCTTTCTTT
J gene: TRBJ2-7; D gene: -; V gene: TRBV30; clone size: -; CDR3 protein: CAWKVDRYEQYF; CDR3 DNA: TGTGCCTGGAAGGTCGACCGATACGAGCAGTACTTC
J gene: TRBJ2-5; D gene: -; V gene: TRBV20-1; clone size: few; CDR3 protein: CSARGAGEETQYF; CDR3 DNA: TGCAGTGCTAGAGGCGCAGGGGAAGAGACCCAGTACTTC
J gene: TRBJ1-1; D gene: TRBD1; V gene: TRBV9; clone size: -; CDR3 protein: CASITGTGANNTEAFF; CDR3 DNA: TGTGCCAGCATAACAGGGACAGGAGCTAACAACACTGAAGCTTTCTTT
J gene: TRBJ1-6; D gene: -; V gene: TRBV5-1; clone size: many; CDR3 protein: CASSLGPGGDSPLHF; CDR3 DNA: TGCGCCAGCAGCTTGGGCCCAGGAGGGGATTCACCCCTCCACTTT
J gene: TRBJ2-2; D gene: TRBD2; V gene: TRBV20-1; clone size: -; CDR3 protein: CSAFYASSGGTGELFF; CDR3 DNA: TGCAGTGCTTTTTACGCATCTAGCGGGGGAACCGGGGAGCTGTTTTTT
J gene: TRBJ2-7; D gene: -; V gene: TRBV7-9; clone size: -; CDR3 protein: CASSRLADSSYEQYF; CDR3 DNA: TGTGCCAGCAGCCGTCTAGCCGATAGCTCCTACGAGCAGTACTTC
J gene: TRBJ1-5; D gene: -; V gene: TRBV28; clone size: -; CDR3 protein: CASSLVTENQPQHF; CDR3 DNA: TGTGCCAGCAGTTTAGTGACAGAGAATCAGCCCCAGCATTTT
J gene: TRBJ1-2; D gene: -; V gene: TRBV6-1; clone size: few; CDR3 protein: CASSTGHPTGGYTF; CDR3 DNA: TGTGCCAGCAGTACGGGACATCCTACGGGCGGCTACACCTTC
J gene: TRBJ2-7; D gene: TRBD2; V gene: TRBV12-3/TRBV12-4; clone size: few; CDR3 protein: CASSNGLAGNEQYF; CDR3 DNA: TGTGCCAGCAGCAATGGACTAGCGGGAAACGAGCAGTACTTC
J gene: TRBJ1-3; D gene: TRBD1; V gene: TRBV7-6; clone size: -; CDR3 protein: CASSLTGVSSGNTIYF; CDR3 DNA: TGTGCCAGCAGCTTAACAGGGGTCTCCTCTGGAAACACCATATATTTT
J gene: TRBJ2-3; D gene: TRBD2; V gene: TRBV7-9; clone size: -; CDR3 protein: CASSLSGGLNF; CDR3 DNA: TGTGCCAGCAGCCTTAGCGGGGGGTTGAATTTT
J gene: TRBJ2-1; D gene: TRBD2; V gene: TRBV2; clone size: few; CDR3 protein: CASSDERGPYNEQFF; CDR3 DNA: TGTGCCAGCAGTGATGAGCGGGGACCCTACAATGAGCAGTTCTTC
J gene: TRBJ1-5; D gene: TRBD1; V gene: TRBV12-3/TRBV12-4; clone size: few; CDR3 protein: CASSLFRGLQPQHF; CDR3 DNA: TGTGCCAGCAGTTTATTCAGGGGGCTGCAGCCCCAGCATTTT
J gene: TRBJ2-1; D gene: TRBD1; V gene: TRBV20-1; clone size: -; CDR3 protein: CSAFDRGPYNEQFF; CDR3 DNA: TGCAGTGCCTTTGACAGGGGGCCTTACAATGAGCAGTTCTTC
J gene: TRBJ2-3; D gene: TRBD2; V gene: TRBV7-2; clone size: -; CDR3 protein: CAGGEGTGDTQYF; CDR3 DNA: TGTGCCGGAGGGGAGGGAACCGGGGATACGCAGTATTTT